This TCR beta chain comes out of a study of a mutant IDH1 vaccine in newly diagnosed glioma. In the study overall: Vaccinations were initiated 4-6 weeks following radiotherapy alone, or were given together with temozolomide cycles. Visit V12 was scheduled at week 35 and visit V13 at week 47. Before enrollment, the patients had been treated with radiotherapy alone, temozolomide alone, or both together. Most of them had received both.

Sequencing was performed with immunoSEQ multiplex PCR; in TCRdb, only in-frame clones are kept and a portion is missing. Of tens of thousands of clones detected, roughly 71% appear once; the ten largest clones hold about 9%. Time point here: week 47, end of study. Vaccination used 300 ug of mutant IDH1 20-mer peptide per dose, with topical imiquimod. Judged by abundance, this clone is medium-sized (0.01 to 0.1%). Antigen unknown. The CDR3 covers 13 residues. Germline CDR1 SEHNR, CDR2 FQNEAQ (reference sequence). Trimming cost V 5 bases and J 8 bases; bases outside gene matches: 5. This TCR came from a middle-aged man with glioma. Sequences were derived from PBMCs, sampled from a glioma patient whose treatment included an IDH1 peptide vaccine. V gene TRBV7-9 combines with J gene TRBJ2-1, with 8 bases lining up with TRBD1. The CDR3, as DNA: TGTGCCAGCAGCCAGGGGGCTAGCGATGAGCAGTTCTTC. Its protein product is CASSQGASDEQFF. The whole variable domain, remainder taken from reference TRBV7-9 and TRBJ2-1, is DTGVSQNPRHKITKRGQNVTFRCDPISEHNRLYWYRQTLGQGPEFLTYFQNEAQLEKSRLLSDRFSAERPKGSFSTLEIQRTEQGDSAMYLCASSQGASDEQFFGPGTRLTVL.